This T cell receptor beta chain came from a study of patients and donors after allogeneic stem cell transplantation. The V end was cut by 7 bases, the J end by 0 bases, with 10 bases between. Germline V gene lookup returns CDR1 MNHNS and CDR2 SASEGT. This CDR3 is 15 amino acids long. Each CDR3 protein gets one entry after TCRdb re-called the RT-PCR reads with MiXCR. The sample includes hundreds of thousands of distinct CDR3 sequences, 16% of them seen just once. The chain is built from TRBV6-1 and TRBJ2-6; D is unclear. The sample was blood, either unsorted or a sorted T cell fraction (not recorded which). The TCR was taken from a human donor who was either an allogeneic HSCT recipient or a stem cell or donor lymphocyte infusion donor (not recorded which). It is not recorded whose cells these are; they may come from a transplant donor. The CDR3 DNA sequence: TGTGCCAGCACTCATCAGCGCTCTGGGGCCAACGTCCTGACTTTC. This sequence encodes CASTHQRSGANVLTF.